The 19 T cell receptor beta chains given below trace back to one sample, sequenced in a study of OX40 agonist ivuxolimab in advanced cancers. The repertoire was sequenced with immunoSEQ multiplex PCR; TCRdb's copy has only in-frame clones and lacks some. The repertoire holds approximately 73,000 clones, 86% seen once, with over 2.5% in the top ten. The material was CD4+ or CD8+ T cells sorted from blood, obtained in a trial of the OX40 agonist ivuxolimab. The receptors were gathered from an adult with an advanced solid tumor such as melanoma, head and neck, liver or kidney cancer.

The chain has TRBV10-3 and TRBJ2-7; TRBD1 aligns across 7 bases. The germline CDR1 and CDR2 sequences are ENHRY and SYGVKD. The CDR3 is made up of 15 amino acids. V lost 3 bases to trimming and J lost 2 bases; unmatched junction nucleotides: 7. CDR3: CAISDRQGQAYEQYF. As DNA, the CDR3 is TGTGCCATCAGTGACAGACAGGGTCAAGCCTACGAGCAGTACTTC.

The chain carries TRBV15 and TRBJ2-2, with D possibly TRBD1 on 6 matching bases. Germline assignment: CDR1 LNHNV and CDR2 YYDKDF (reference sequence). This CDR3 has 16 amino acids. Trimming cost V 4 bases and J 7 bases, with 19 bases left between them. The CDR3 loop is CATSKTRDRTGGELFF. DNA for the CDR3: TGTGCCACCAGCAAAACTCGAGACAGGACCGGCGGGGAGCTGTTTTTT. Together with reference TRBV15 and TRBJ2-2, the CDR3 gives the full variable domain: DAMVIQNPRYQVTQFGKPVTLSCSQTLNHNVMYWYQQKSSQAPKLLFHYYDKDFNNEADTPDNFQSRRPNTSFCFLDIRSPGLGDTAMYLCATSKTRDRTGGELFFGEGSRLTVL.

The CDR3: CASSQPYNEQFF. The CDR3 nucleotides read TGTGCCAGCAGCCAACCGTACAATGAGCAGTTCTTC. The chain has TRBV7-2 and TRBJ2-1; no definite D call. Germline CDR1 and CDR2: SGHTA and FQGNSA. The CDR3 length is 12 residues. V lost 5 bases, J lost 4 bases, and 6 bases lay in between. The variable domain in full, completed from reference TRBV7-2 and TRBJ2-1, reads GAGVSQSPSNKVTEKGKDVELRCDPISGHTALYWYRQSLGQGLEFLIYFQGNSAPDKSGLPSDRFSAERTGGSVSTLTIQRTQQEDSAVYLCASSQPYNEQFFGPGTRLTVL.

The chain has TRBV29-1 and TRBJ1-1; a weak D match, TRBD1 (6 bases). The CDR3 has 14 amino acids. CDR1 SQVTM and CDR2 ANQGSEA come from the germline V gene. Trimming cost V 4 bases and J 7 bases, with 19 bases left between them. CDR3 nucleotides: TGCAGCGTTGCAACCTTGGCAGGGGCCGTTGAAGCTTTCTTT. It specifies CSVATLAGAVEAFF.

This clone occurred a few times. The chain has TRBV6-5 and TRBJ1-5, with a weak D call TRBD1 (5 bases). Germline loops: CDR1 MNHEY, CDR2 SVGAGI. Deletions cut 7 bases from V and 6 bases from J, with 16 bases between. The CDR3 consists of 14 residues. The CDR3 bases are TGTGCCAGCACCCCGAGTGGGGGGGGTCAGCCCCAGCATTTT. It yields the protein CASTPSGGGQPQHF.

The V and J genes are TRBV28 and TRBJ2-3, with 8 bases lining up with TRBD2. The V and J ends lost 7 bases and 6 bases, in that order; junction bases with no gene match: 6. Per germline, CDR1 MDHEN and CDR2 SYDVKM. The CDR3 runs 13 residues. CDR3 sequence: CASIFSGDDTQYF. The CDR3 nucleotides are TGTGCCAGCATTTTTAGCGGGGATGATACGCAGTATTTT. Full variable domain (remainder filled in from reference TRBV28 and TRBJ2-3): DVKVTQSSRYLVKRTGEKVFLECVQDMDHENMFWYRQDPGLGLRLIYFSYDVKMKEKGDIPEGYSVSREKKERFSLILESASTNQTSMYLCASIFSGDDTQYFGPGTRLTVL.

This chain links TRBV10-3 with TRBJ2-7; no definite D call. The V end lost 2 bases, the J end lost 0 bases, and 11 bases lay between the germline ends. The CDR3 consists of 15 residues. From germline, CDR1 is ENHRY and CDR2 SYGVKD. CDR3 loop: CAISERWASSYEQYF. In nucleotides, the CDR3 is TGTGCCATCAGTGAGAGGTGGGCGAGCTCCTACGAGCAGTACTTC.

This chain connects TRBV14 to TRBJ2-3, with unresolved D. The CDR3 has 14 amino acids. Per the germline V gene, CDR1 is SGHDN and CDR2 is FVKESK. Trimming took 2 bases from V and 1 from J, leaving 7 bases between them. CDR3 coding DNA: TGTGCCAGCAGCCAATTTGTGGGCACAGATACGCAGTATTTT. Amino acid sequence: CASSQFVGTDTQYF.

The V gene is TRBV11-2, the J gene TRBJ2-7; 10 bases line up with TRBD1. Germline V gene sequence: CDR1 SGHAT, CDR2 FQNNGV. V lost 4 bases to trimming and J lost 0 bases; unmatched junction nucleotides: 12. This CDR3 has 18 amino acids. As DNA, the CDR3 is TGTGCCAGCAGCTCCCGACAGGGGGCCGCATTCCGCTCCTACGAGCAGTACTTC. Translating it yields CASSSRQGAAFRSYEQYF.

The sample holds one count of this clone. V usage is TRBV7-9 and J usage is TRBJ2-2; no firm D call. V was pared by 7 bases and J by 0 bases, with 9 bases between. The CDR3 loop spans 14 amino acids. Germline CDR1 reads SEHNR; CDR2 reads FQNEAQ (reference sequence). CDR3 sequence: CASISTSNTGELFF. The CDR3 DNA is TGTGCCAGCATCTCAACCTCGAACACCGGGGAGCTGTTTTTT. Full variable domain (missing parts from reference TRBV7-9 and TRBJ2-2): DTGVSQNPRHKITKRGQNVTFRCDPISEHNRLYWYRQTLGQGPEFLTYFQNEAQLEKSRLLSDRFSAERPKGSFSTLEIQRTEQGDSAMYLCASISTSNTGELFFGEGSRLTVL.

This clone appeared once. The rearrangement uses TRBV13 and TRBJ1-6, with D uncertain. The CDR3 loop spans 14 amino acids. Germline-derived CDR1 and CDR2 are PRHDT and FYEKMQ (reference sequence). Trimming took off 7 bases at V and 6 bases at J, with 13 bases between the two ends. CDR3 residues: CASIRTSLNSPLHF. CDR3 sequence (DNA): TGTGCCAGCATCCGGACCTCCCTTAATTCACCCCTCCACTTT.

This clone occurred once. V is TRBV7-9 and J is TRBJ2-7; D is perhaps TRBD1 (5 bases). The CDR3 is 14 amino acids. Germline values: CDR1 SEHNR, CDR2 FQNEAQ (reference sequence). Trimming removed 3 bases from V and 7 bases from J, with 16 bases in between. The CDR3 bases are TGTGCCAGCAGCTTCCCAGGGCGTCTTGGAGAGCAGTACTTC. This gives the protein CASSFPGRLGEQYF.

CDR3 DNA sequence: TGTGCCAGCAGGCGGAGCTCCTACAATGAGCAGTTCTTC. Translated: CASRRSSYNEQFF. V is TRBV27 and J is TRBJ2-1; D gene unclear. V lost 6 bases and J lost 0, with 6 bases in between. This CDR3 comprises 13 residues. Germline CDR1 is MNHEY and CDR2 is SMNVEV (reference sequence).

The chain recombines TRBV7-9 with TRBJ2-7; 13 bases are shared with TRBD2. Germline V gene data show CDR1 as SEHNR and CDR2 as FQNEAQ (reference sequence). The CDR3 covers 18 residues. The V and J ends lost 5 bases and 1 base, in that order; junction bases with no gene match: 11. CDR3 sequence: CASSPRTGLAGVSYEQYF. CDR3 nucleotide sequence: TGTGCCAGCAGCCCGCGGACTGGACTAGCGGGGGTTTCCTACGAGCAGTACTTC.

This clone was counted a single time. The chain is built from TRBV6-5 and TRBJ1-1; D remains unclear. Germline CDR1 reads MNHEY; CDR2 reads SVGAGI. The CDR3 spans 13 residues. Trimming shortened V by 2 bases and J by 3 bases, and 7 bases separated the two germline ends. The CDR3 is CASSYRRDTEAFF. DNA for the CDR3: TGTGCCAGCAGTTACCGGAGGGACACTGAAGCTTTCTTT.

The chain recombines TRBV20-1 with TRBJ2-7; no firm D call. The ends were cut back, 5 bases at V and 2 bases at J, with 7 bases in the middle. The length of the CDR3 is 11 residues. Germline loops: CDR1 DFQATT, CDR2 SNEGSKA (reference sequence). This CDR3 is CSARRTYEQYF. Here the CDR3 DNA reads TGCAGTGCTCGAAGGACCTACGAGCAGTACTTC.

The CDR3 region is CASSEGPRGQDNGYTF. The DNA of the CDR3 is TGTGCCAGCAGTGAAGGGCCGAGGGGGCAGGACAATGGCTACACCTTC. The chain couples TRBV2 to TRBJ1-2; 7 bases align to TRBD1. The CDR3 is made up of 16 amino acids. Germline V gene sequence: CDR1 SNHLY, CDR2 FYNNEI. Losses at the gene ends were 1 base for V and 6 bases for J; bases not matched to a gene: 11.

J is TRBJ2-7 and V is TRBV6-1; maybe TRBD2 (6 bases). Germline CDR1 and CDR2: MNHNS and SASEGT. Between the trimmed V and J ends, which lost 2 bases and 7 bases, there was a span of 21 bases. The CDR3 contains 16 residues. DNA of the CDR3: TGTGCCAGCAGTGAACCTCTCGGAGCCCCGGGAGAGGAGCAGTACTTC. Translated, it gives CASSEPLGAPGEEQYF.

V and J are TRBV4-2 and TRBJ1-2; tentative D call: TRBD1 (6 bases). Trimming pared 5 bases from V and 2 bases from J, leaving 18 bases between. The CDR3 covers 16 residues. Germline assignment: CDR1 LGHNA and CDR2 YNFKEQ. The CDR3 loop reads CASSLGLTGQNYGYTF. The CDR3, as DNA: TGTGCCAGCAGCTTGGGACTGACAGGACAGAACTATGGCTACACCTTC.